These 2 T cell receptor beta chains share one sample of origin, sequenced in a study of CD8 T cells in Susac syndrome. Reverse transcription used about 0.45 to 1 ug RNA and random hexamers. TCRdb analysed the immunoSEQ multiplex PCR reads with MiXCR anew, one entry per CDR3 protein. This sample has roughly 250,000 distinct CDR3 sequences, with about 96% found just once. Input material: CD4+ T cells from PBMCs. These TCRs come from a human donor with Susac syndrome.

J is TRBJ2-5 and V is TRBV28; 7 nucleotides align to TRBD1. This CDR3 spans 14 amino acids. Germline-derived CDR1 and CDR2 are MDHEN and SYDVKM. J gave up 5 bases and V 4 bases, and 7 bases lay outside the gene matches. The CDR3 sequence: CASSSLQQGETQYF. The CDR3, as DNA: TGTGCCAGCAGTTCCCTACAACAGGGGGAGACCCAGTACTTC. The variable domain in full, with the rest retrieved from reference TRBV28 and TRBJ2-5, is DVKVTQSSRYLVKRTGEKVFLECVQDMDHENMFWYRQDPGLGLRLIYFSYDVKMKEKGDIPEGYSVSREKKERFSLILESASTNQTSMYLCASSSLQQGETQYFGPGTRLLVL.

This clonotype was detected once. The rearrangement uses TRBV15 and TRBJ2-1, with D perhaps matching TRBD1 (6 bases). CDR1 is LNHNV and CDR2 is YYDKDF in the germline V gene (reference sequence). V was shortened by 1 base and J by 3 bases, with 19 bases between the two germline ends. This CDR3 has 18 residues. CDR3 protein: CATSRGGLGGEVYNEQFF. The CDR3 DNA follows: TGTGCCACCAGCAGAGGGGGGCTTGGGGGAGAGGTCTACAATGAGCAGTTCTTC. The variable domain in full, with the rest retrieved from reference TRBV15 and TRBJ2-1, is DAMVIQNPRYQVTQFGKPVTLSCSQTLNHNVMYWYQQKSSQAPKLLFHYYDKDFNNEADTPDNFQSRRPNTSFCFLDIRSPGLGDTAMYLCATSRGGLGGEVYNEQFFGPGTRLTVL.